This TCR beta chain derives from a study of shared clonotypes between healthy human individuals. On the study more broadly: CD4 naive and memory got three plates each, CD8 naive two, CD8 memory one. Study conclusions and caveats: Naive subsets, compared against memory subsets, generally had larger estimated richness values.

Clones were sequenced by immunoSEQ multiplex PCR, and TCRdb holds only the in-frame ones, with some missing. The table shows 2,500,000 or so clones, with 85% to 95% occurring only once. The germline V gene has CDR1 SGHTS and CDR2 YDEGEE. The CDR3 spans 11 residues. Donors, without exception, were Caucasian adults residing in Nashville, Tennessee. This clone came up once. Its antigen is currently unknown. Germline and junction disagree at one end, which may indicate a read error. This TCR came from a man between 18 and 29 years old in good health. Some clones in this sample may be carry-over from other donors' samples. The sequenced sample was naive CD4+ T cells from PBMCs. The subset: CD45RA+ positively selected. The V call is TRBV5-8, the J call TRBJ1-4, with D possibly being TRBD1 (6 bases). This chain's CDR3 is CASSLGRGPWF. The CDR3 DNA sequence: TGTGCCAGCAGCCTGGGGCGGGGGCCATGGTTT.